This T cell receptor beta chain emerged from a study of T cell responses to AZD1222 COVID-19 vaccine. About the research overall: Pooled samples include second doses given at about 4 or 12 weeks. Study observations and caveats: There were vaccine-associated CD4 TCRs across spike, dominant at 160-218 and 743-854.

Trimming at V came to 6 bases and at J to 6 bases, leaving 7 bases not matched to a gene. Germline V gene lookup returns CDR1 SGDLS and CDR2 YYNGEE. The CDR3 covers 15 residues. The protocol was immunoSEQ multiplex PCR, while the TCRdb copy is restricted to in-frame clones and leaves out a portion. The sample has 170,000 or so clones, just over 90% seen once. Notes on this clone: What it binds is unknown.

Sequenced here: peripheral blood, sampled on day 0 of AZD1222 vaccination. V usage is TRBV9 and J usage is TRBJ2-1, with 12 bases fitting TRBD2. This TCR derives from an adult in good health. CDR3 sequence: CASNPLAGGPNEQFF. CDR3 nucleotides: TGTGCCAGCAACCCTCTAGCGGGGGGGCCCAATGAGCAGTTCTTC.